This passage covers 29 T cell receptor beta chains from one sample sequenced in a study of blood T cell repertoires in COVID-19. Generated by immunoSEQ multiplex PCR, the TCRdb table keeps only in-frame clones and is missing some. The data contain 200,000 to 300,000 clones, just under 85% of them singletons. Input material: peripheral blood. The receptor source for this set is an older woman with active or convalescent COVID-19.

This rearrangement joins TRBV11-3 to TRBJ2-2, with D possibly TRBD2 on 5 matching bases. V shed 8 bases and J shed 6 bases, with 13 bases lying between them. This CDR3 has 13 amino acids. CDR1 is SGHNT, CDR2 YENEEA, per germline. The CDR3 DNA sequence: TGTGCCAGCTCCGACTACCTCTCCGGGGAGCTGTTTTTT. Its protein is CASSDYLSGELFF.

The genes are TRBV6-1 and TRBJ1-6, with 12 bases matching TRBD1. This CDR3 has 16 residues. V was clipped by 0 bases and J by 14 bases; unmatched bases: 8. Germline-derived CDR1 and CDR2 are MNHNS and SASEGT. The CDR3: CASSEALRGQGATLHF. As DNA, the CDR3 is TGTGCCAGCAGTGAAGCGCTTCGGGGACAGGGGGCTACCCTCCACTTT.

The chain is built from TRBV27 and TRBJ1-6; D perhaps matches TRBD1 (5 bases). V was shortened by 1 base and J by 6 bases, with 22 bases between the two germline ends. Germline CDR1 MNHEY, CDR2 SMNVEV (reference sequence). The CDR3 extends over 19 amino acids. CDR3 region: CASSLYPPFEGLSNSPLHF. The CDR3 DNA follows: TGTGCCAGCAGTTTATACCCCCCTTTCGAGGGACTGAGTAATTCACCCCTCCACTTT.

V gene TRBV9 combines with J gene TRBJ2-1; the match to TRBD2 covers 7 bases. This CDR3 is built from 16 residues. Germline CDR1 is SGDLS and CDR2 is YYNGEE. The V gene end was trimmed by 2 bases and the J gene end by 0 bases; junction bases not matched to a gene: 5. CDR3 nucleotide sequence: TGTGCCAGCAGCGTCCTAGCGGTCCCCTCCTACAATGAGCAGTTCTTC. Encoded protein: CASSVLAVPSYNEQFF.

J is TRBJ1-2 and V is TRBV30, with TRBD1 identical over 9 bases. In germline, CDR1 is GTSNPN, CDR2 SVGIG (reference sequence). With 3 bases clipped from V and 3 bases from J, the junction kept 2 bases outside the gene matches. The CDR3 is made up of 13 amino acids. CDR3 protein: CAWRRDRDYGYTF. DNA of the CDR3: TGTGCCTGGAGGAGGGACAGGGACTATGGCTACACCTTC. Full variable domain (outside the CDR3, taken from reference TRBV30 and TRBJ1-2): SQTIHQWPATLVQPVGSPLSLECTVEGTSNPNLYWYRQAAGRGLQLLFYSVGIGQISSEVPQNLSASRPQDRQFILSSKKLLLSDSGFYLCAWRRDRDYGYTFGSGTRLTVV.

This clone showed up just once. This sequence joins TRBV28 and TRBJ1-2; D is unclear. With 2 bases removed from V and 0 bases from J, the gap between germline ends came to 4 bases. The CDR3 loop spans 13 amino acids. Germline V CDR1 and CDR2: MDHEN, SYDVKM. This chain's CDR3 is CASSLTANYGYTF. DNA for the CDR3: TGTGCCAGCAGTTTAACAGCTAACTATGGCTACACCTTC.

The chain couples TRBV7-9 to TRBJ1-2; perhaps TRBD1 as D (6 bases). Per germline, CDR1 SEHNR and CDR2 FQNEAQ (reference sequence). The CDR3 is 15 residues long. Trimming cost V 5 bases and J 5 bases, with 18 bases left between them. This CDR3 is CASSPQGAGAYGYTF. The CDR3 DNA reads TGTGCCAGCAGCCCCCAAGGGGCAGGGGCATATGGCTACACCTTC.

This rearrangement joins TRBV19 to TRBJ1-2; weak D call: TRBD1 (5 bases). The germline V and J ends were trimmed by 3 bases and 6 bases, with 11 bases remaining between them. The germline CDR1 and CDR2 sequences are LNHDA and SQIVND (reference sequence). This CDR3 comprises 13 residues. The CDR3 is CASSIPRDDGYTF. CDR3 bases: TGTGCCAGTAGTATCCCCAGGGATGATGGCTACACCTTC.

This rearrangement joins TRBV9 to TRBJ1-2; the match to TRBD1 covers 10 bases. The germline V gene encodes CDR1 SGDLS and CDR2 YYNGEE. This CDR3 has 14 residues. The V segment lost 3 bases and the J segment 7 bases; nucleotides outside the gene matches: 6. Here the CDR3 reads CASSGTGTGVGYTF. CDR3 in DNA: TGTGCCAGCAGCGGGACCGGGACAGGGGTTGGCTACACCTTC.

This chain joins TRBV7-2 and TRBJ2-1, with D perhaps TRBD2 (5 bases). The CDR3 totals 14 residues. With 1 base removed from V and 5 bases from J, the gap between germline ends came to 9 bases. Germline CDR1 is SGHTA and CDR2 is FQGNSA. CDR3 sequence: CASSLGGVNNEQFF. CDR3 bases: TGTGCCAGCAGCTTAGGGGGAGTTAACAATGAGCAGTTCTTC.

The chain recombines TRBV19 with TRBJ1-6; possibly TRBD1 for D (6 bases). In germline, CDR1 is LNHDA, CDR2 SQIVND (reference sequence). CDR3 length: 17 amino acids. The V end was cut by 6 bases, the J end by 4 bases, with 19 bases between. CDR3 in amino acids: CASRATGNLLYNSPLHF. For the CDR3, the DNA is TGTGCCAGTAGGGCCACAGGGAATCTCCTTTATAATTCACCCCTCCACTTT.

CDR3 residues: CASSPRDSYGYTF. CDR3 sequence (DNA): TGTGCCAGCAGCCCGCGGGACAGCTATGGCTACACCTTC. The J gene is TRBJ1-2, the V gene TRBV3-1 (or the pseudogene TRBV3-2), with TRBD1 matching 7 bases. This CDR3 contains 13 residues. Losses at the gene ends were 4 bases for V and 4 bases for J; bases not matched to a gene: 3. Germline CDR1 and CDR2: LGHDT and YNNKEL (reference sequence).

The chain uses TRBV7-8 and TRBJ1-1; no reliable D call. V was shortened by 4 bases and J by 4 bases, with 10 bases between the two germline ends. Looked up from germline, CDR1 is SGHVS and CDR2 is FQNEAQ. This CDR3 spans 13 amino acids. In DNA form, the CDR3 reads TGTGCCAGCAGCTCAACCTACGGCACTGAAGCTTTCTTT. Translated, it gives CASSSTYGTEAFF.

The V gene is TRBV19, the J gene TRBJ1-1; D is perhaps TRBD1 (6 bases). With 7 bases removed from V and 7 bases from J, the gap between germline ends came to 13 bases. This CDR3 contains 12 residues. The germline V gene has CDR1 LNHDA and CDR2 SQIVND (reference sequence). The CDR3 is CASTPTGIEAFF. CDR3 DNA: TGTGCCAGTACCCCGACAGGAATTGAAGCTTTCTTT.

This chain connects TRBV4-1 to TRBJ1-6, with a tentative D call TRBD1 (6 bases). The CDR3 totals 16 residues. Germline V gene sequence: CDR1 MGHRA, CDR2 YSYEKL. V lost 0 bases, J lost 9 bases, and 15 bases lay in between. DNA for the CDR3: TGCGCCAGCAGCCAAGATTCTGAACAGGGAGCTTCACCCCTCCACTTT. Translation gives CASSQDSEQGASPLHF.

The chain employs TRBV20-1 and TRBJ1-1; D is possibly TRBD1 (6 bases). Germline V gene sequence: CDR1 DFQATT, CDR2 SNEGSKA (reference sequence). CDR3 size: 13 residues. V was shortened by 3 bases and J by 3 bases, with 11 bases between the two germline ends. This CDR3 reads CSASTPGDTEAFF. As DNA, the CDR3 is TGCAGTGCTAGTACCCCAGGGGACACTGAAGCTTTCTTT.

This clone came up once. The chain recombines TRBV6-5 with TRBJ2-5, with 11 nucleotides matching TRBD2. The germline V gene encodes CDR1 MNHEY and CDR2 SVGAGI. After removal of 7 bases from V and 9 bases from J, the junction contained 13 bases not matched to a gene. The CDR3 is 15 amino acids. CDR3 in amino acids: CASTEGLAESASQYF. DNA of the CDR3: TGTGCCAGCACCGAGGGACTAGCGGAGTCGGCGTCCCAGTACTTC.

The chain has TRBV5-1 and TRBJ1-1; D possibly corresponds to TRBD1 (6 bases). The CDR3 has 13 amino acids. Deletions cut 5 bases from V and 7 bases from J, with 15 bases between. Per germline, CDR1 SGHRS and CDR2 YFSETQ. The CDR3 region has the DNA TGCGCCAGCAGTGACGGACAGAAGGTTGAAGCTTTCTTT. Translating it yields CASSDGQKVEAFF.

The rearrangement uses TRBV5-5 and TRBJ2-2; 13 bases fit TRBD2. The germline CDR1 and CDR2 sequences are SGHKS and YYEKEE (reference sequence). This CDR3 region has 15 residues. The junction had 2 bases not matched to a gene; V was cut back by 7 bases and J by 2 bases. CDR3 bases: TGTGCCAGCGGACTAGCGGGGGCTAACACCGGGGAGCTGTTTTTT. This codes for CASGLAGANTGELFF.

The CDR3 coding sequence is TGTGCCAGCTCTCAACAAAGTAGACAGAATAATTCACCCCTCCACTTT. Residues: CASSQQSRQNNSPLHF. V gene TRBV18 combines with J gene TRBJ1-6; possible D gene TRBD1, 5 bases. The CDR3 length is 16 residues. V gave up 6 bases and J gave up 5 bases, with 17 bases separating them. The germline V gene encodes CDR1 KGHSH and CDR2 LQKENI.

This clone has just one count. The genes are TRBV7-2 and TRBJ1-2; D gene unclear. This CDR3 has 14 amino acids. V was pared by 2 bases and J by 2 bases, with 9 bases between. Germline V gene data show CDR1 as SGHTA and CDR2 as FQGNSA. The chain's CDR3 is CASSLRRANYGYTF. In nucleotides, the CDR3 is TGTGCCAGCAGCTTACGGCGGGCCAACTATGGCTACACCTTC.

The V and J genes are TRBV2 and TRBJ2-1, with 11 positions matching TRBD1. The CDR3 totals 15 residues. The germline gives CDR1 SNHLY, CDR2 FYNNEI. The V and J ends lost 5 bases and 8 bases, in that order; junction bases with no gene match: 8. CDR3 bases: TGTGCCAGCAGTCTGGGACAGGGGGGAGCGGATGAGCAGTTCTTC. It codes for CASSLGQGGADEQFF.

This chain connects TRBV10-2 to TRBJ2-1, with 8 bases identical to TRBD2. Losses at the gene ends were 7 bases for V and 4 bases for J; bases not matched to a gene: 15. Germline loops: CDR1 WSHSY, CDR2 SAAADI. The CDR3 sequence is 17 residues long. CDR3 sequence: CASKPAGEWGVYNEQFF. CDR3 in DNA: TGCGCCAGCAAGCCAGCGGGAGAGTGGGGGGTATACAATGAGCAGTTCTTC.

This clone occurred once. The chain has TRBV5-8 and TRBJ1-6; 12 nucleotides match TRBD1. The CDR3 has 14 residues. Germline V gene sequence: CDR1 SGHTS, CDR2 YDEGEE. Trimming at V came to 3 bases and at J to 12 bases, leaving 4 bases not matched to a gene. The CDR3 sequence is CASSSGQGALPLHF. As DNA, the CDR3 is TGTGCCAGCAGCTCGGGACAGGGGGCCTTACCCCTCCACTTT.

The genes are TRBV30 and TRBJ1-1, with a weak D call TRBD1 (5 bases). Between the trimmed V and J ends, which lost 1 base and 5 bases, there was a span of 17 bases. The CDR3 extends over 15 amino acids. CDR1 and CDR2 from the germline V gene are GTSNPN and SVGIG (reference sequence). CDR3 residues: CAWSADPPGETEAFF. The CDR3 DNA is TGTGCCTGGAGTGCTGACCCCCCGGGGGAGACTGAAGCTTTCTTT.

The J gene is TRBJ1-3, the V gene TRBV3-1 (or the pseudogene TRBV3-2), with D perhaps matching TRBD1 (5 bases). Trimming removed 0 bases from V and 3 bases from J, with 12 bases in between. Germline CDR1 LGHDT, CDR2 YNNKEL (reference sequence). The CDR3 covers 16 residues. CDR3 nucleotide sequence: TGTGCCAGCAGCCAAGACCGGGGAGGGGATGGAAACACCATATATTTT. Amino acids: CASSQDRGGDGNTIYF.

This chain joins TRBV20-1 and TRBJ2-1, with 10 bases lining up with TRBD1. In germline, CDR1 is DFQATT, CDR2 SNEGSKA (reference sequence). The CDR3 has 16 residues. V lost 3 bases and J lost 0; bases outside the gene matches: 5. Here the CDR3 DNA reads TGCAGTGCTAGTGGGACAGGGGTAGGCTCCTACAATGAGCAGTTCTTC. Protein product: CSASGTGVGSYNEQFF.

This chain's CDR3 is CASSYRGGTGELFF. The DNA for the CDR3 is TGTGCCAGCAGCTACAGGGGGGGGACCGGGGAGCTGTTTTTT. The rearrangement uses TRBV3-1 (or the pseudogene TRBV3-2) and TRBJ2-2; weak D call: TRBD1 (8 bases). CDR1 LGHDT and CDR2 YNNKEL come from the germline V gene (reference sequence). This CDR3 is 14 amino acids long. Trimming stripped 5 bases from V and 5 bases from J, with 12 bases between.

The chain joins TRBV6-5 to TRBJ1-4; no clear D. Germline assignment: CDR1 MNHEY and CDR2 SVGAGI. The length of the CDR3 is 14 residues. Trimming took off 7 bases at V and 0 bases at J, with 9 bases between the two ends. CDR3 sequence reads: CASKPLTTNEKLFF. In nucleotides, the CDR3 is TGTGCCAGCAAGCCGCTTACAACTAATGAAAAACTGTTTTTT.